This T cell receptor beta chain emerged from a study of blood T cell repertoires in COVID-19 (dated by TCRdb to 2018 to 2021). With respect to the entire study: Samples from collaborators originated in the United States, Italy and Spain and spanned both the acute and convalescent phases of COVID-19. The prospective study material was composed of cDNA or gDNA derived from T cells, B-cell-depleted T cells, or PBMCs. Deeply sampled blood TCRbeta repertoires from subjects exposed to, actively infected with, or recovered from COVID-19 were included in the dataset. A freely available public database, intended as a resource for researchers studying the immune response to SARS-CoV-2, is where the repertoires were released. Samples came from the ongoing ImmuneRACE study (first 160 participants) plus 1,254 subjects from 6 global collaborators. A de-identified subject ID, COVID-19 status, age in years and sex were almost always included in the sample metadata. Where available, HLA class I and class II types were taken from metadata supplied by the sample provider and were not determined by assay-based typing. Paper-wide results and their limitations: The quantity of clinical and demographic metadata differed by source and by participant and was supplied without curation.

Whole blood was collected in K2EDTA tubes by collaborating institutions according to the institutions' own protocols. For TCRbeta analysis, collaborator samples were shipped as frozen whole blood, as isolated PBMCs, or as DNA extracted from either sample type. TCRbeta CDR3 regions were amplified from genomic DNA by means of the immunoSEQ Assay, a bias-controlled multiplex PCR. In the original analysis: The number of nucleated cells in each sample was estimated from the amplification of reference gene primers within the assay. Sequence reads were collapsed and filtered to measure the absolute abundance of every unique TCRbeta CDR3 rearrangement. For each sample, productive Simpson clonality was calculated as the square root of Simpson's diversity index across productive rearrangements. Not all clones reach the TCRdb copy of this immuneACCESS table, which keeps in-frame sequences only. Checked studies attribute under half of the gap to unresolved V genes and leave the rest unexplained. The DNA was the basis for D and trimming; V, J and clone size are from that table. This sample lists around 250,000 clones; around 84% were detected once. The ten largest clones take up 5.5% to 7.5% of the sample.

Notes on this clone: No cognate antigen has been identified for it. No per-base quality is available; no much larger clone lies one base away.

Counted from cysteine to phenylalanine, this CDR3 has 16 amino acids. Here the CDR3 DNA is all that survives: 48 bases in frame from base 1. From the germline V gene, CDR1 is MNHEY and CDR2 is SVGEGT. V loses 2 bases, J loses 0 bases, and the germline ends lie 13 bases apart. The sequence was obtained from a woman in her seventies with active or convalescent COVID-19. The chain is made from TRBV6-2 or TRBV6-3 and TRBJ2-5; no D segment can be confidently identified. The material sequenced was peripheral blood. The CDR3 region has the sequence CASSYRIIGYQETQYF. In nucleotide form, the sequence is TGTGCCAGCAGTTACCGCATCATCGGGTACCAAGAGACCCAGTACTTC.